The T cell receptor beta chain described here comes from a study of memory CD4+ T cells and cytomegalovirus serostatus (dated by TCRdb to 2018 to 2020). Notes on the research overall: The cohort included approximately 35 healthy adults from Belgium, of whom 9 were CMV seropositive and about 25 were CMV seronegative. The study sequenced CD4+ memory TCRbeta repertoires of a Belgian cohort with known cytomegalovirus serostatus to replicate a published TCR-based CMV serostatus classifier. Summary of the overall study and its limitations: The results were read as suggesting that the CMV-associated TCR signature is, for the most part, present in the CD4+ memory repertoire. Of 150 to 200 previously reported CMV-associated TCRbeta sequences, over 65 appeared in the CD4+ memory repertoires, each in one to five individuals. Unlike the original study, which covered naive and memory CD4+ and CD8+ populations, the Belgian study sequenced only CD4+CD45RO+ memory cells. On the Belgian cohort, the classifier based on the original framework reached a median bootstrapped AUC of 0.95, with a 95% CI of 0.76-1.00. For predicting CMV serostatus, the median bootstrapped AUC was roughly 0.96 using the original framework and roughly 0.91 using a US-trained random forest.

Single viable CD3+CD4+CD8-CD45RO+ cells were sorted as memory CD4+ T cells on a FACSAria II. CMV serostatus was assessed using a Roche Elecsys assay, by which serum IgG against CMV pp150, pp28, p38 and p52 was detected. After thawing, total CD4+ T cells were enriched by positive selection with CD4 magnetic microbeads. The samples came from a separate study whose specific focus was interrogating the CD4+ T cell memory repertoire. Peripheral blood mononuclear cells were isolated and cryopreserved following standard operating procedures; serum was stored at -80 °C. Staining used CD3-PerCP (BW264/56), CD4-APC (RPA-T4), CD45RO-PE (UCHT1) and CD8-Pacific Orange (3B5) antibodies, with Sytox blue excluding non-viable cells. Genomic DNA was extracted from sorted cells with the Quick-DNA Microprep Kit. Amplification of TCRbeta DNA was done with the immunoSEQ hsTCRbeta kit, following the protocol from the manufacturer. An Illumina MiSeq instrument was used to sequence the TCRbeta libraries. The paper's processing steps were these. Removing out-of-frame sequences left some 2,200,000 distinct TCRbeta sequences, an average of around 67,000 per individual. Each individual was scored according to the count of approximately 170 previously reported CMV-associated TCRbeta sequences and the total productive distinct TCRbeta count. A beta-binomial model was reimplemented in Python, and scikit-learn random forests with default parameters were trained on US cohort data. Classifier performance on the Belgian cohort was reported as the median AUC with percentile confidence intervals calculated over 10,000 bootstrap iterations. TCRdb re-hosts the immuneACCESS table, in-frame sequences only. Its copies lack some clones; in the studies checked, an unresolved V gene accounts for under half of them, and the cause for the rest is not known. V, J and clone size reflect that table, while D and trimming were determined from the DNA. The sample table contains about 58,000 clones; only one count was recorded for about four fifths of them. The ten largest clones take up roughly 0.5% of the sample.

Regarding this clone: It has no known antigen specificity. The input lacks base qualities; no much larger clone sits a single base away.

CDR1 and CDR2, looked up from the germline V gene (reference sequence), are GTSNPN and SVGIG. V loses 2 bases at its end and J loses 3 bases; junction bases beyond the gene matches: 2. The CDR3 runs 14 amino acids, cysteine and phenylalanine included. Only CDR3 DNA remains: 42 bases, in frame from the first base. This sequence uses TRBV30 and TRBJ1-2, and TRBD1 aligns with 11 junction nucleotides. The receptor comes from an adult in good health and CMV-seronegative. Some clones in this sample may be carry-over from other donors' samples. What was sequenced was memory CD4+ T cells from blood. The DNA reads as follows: TGTGCCTGGAGTCAGGACAGGGGGCACTATGGCTACACCTTC. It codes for CAWSQDRGHYGYTF.